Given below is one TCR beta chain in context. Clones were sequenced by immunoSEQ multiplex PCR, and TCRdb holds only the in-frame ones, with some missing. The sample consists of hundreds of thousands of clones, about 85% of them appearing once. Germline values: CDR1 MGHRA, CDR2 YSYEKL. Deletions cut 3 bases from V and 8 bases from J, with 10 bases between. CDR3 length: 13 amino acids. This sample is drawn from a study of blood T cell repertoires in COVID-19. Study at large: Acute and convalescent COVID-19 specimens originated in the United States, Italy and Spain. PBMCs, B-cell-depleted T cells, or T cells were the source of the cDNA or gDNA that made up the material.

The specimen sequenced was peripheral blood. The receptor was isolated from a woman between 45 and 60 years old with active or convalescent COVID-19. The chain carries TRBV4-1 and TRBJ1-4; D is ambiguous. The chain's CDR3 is CASSQTLGEKLFF. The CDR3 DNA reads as TGCGCCAGCAGCCAGACCCTGGGCGAAAAACTGTTTTTT.